A selection of T cell receptor beta chains follows, all from one sample in a study of CXCR3-negative and CXCR3-positive naive CD8 T cells. TCRdb re-called the 5' RACE reads and gives one entry per CDR3 protein, without DNA. This sample contains approximately 90,000 distinct CDR3 sequences. The sample was naive CXCR3+ CD8+ T cells from blood. All receptors derive from a human donor in good health. Some clones in this sample may be carry-over from other donors' samples. CDR3s include the opening cysteine and the closing phenylalanine or tryptophan. Each record gives: clone size, J gene, V gene, CDR3 protein. Only some rows state a clone size, as once, few, many or a class for expanded clones.

-,TRBJ1-4,TRBV5-1,CASADRPNEKLFF
-,TRBJ2-5,TRBV12-3/TRBV12-4,CASLAEETQYF
-,TRBJ2-7,TRBV29-1,CSVEDPGSSYEQYF
-,TRBJ1-2,TRBV20-1,CSAPRHPNYGYTF
-,TRBJ2-7,TRBV4-2,CASSQAETSGSYEQYF
-,TRBJ2-7,TRBV5-1,CASSTGPGTTYEQYF
-,TRBJ2-3,TRBV28,CASRLTGHLQLDMQYF
-,TRBJ1-5,TRBV25-1,CASSEGIGQPQHF
-,TRBJ2-5,TRBV5-1,CASSPRGIGQETQYF
-,TRBJ2-7,TRBV27,CASSLSVGYEQYF
-,TRBJ2-1,TRBV28,CASTPDSIYNEQFF
-,TRBJ2-7,TRBV5-6,CASSLTESYEQYF
-,TRBJ2-1,TRBV27,CASSKSSYNEQFF
-,TRBJ1-3,TRBV7-7,CASSLDPGPGNTIYF
-,TRBJ2-7,TRBV12-3/TRBV12-4,CASSRFVGEQYF
medium-sized,TRBJ2-1,TRBV29-1,CSVEENLGNEQFF
-,TRBJ2-7,TRBV20-1,CSAGLAGRIGEQYF
-,TRBJ2-2,TRBV28,CASRPNEGGELFF
-,TRBJ1-2,TRBV7-2,CASTMSRDSVYGYTF
-,TRBJ2-2,TRBV9,CASSARTSGNTGELFF
-,TRBJ2-2,TRBV7-6,CASSWGTSGEDTGELFF
-,TRBJ1-4,TRBV29-1,CSVELWESNEKLFF
-,TRBJ2-7,TRBV10-3,CAISERNLGQAGEQYF
-,TRBJ2-3,TRBV7-3,CASSSSRGDGTDTQYF
-,TRBJ1-1,TRBV12-3/TRBV12-4,CASSPGQGAGTEAFF
-,TRBJ2-2,TRBV4-3,CASSQDEGAGELFF
-,TRBJ1-1,TRBV20-1,CSARQGIGNTEAFF
-,TRBJ1-2,TRBV7-3,CASSRGQGDGYTF
-,TRBJ2-7,TRBV4-1,CASSSNLRDYSYEEYF
-,TRBJ2-7,TRBV28,CASSRLADSYEQYF
-,TRBJ2-5,TRBV20-1,CSASDRGLRETQYF
-,TRBJ2-7,TRBV27,CASSRRTGEPYEQYF
-,TRBJ2-3,TRBV28,CASSFRLSGDTQYF
-,TRBJ2-1,TRBV27,CASSLLGQYNEQFF
-,TRBJ2-7,TRBV6-2/TRBV6-3,CASSYLVDEQYF
-,TRBJ2-1,TRBV29-1,CSVEPAPQSEQFF
-,TRBJ2-1,TRBV7-6,CASSIRPDGNNEQFF
-,TRBJ2-1,TRBV12-3/TRBV12-4,CASSLSSEQFF
-,TRBJ2-7,TRBV28,CASSLPGVGYEQYF
-,TRBJ2-2,TRBV7-3,CASRTGEAGELFF
-,TRBJ2-2,TRBV6-5,CATQGTHTGELFF
-,TRBJ2-7,TRBV28,CASSLYRGSYEQYF
-,TRBJ2-2,TRBV14,CASSQDLVAIDTGELFF
-,TRBJ1-6,TRBV25-1,CASSDIPGYNSPLHF
-,TRBJ2-1,TRBV9,CASSVTSGRAYNEQFF
-,TRBJ2-7,TRBV7-3,CASSLILGNGEQYF
-,TRBJ2-3,TRBV29-1,CSVEGDFTGTDTQYF
-,TRBJ2-7,TRBV20-1,CSARDDLASPSYEQYF
-,TRBJ1-5,TRBV18,CASSPLEGVGQPQHF
-,TRBJ2-7,TRBV19,CASSIGRGPFEQYF
-,TRBJ1-4,TRBV12-3/TRBV12-4,CASSSWTPREEKLFF
-,TRBJ2-1,TRBV7-9,CASSLILESEQFF
-,TRBJ1-1,TRBV29-1,CSVLPGARTEAFF
-,TRBJ1-1,TRBV6-2/TRBV6-3,CASSYSGQTNTEAFF
-,TRBJ2-7,TRBV28,CASSPQYEQYF
-,TRBJ2-5,TRBV29-1,CSVERATEETQYF
-,TRBJ2-7,TRBV28,CASRNLPGTPLEQYF
-,TRBJ2-7,TRBV21-1,CASSALAGTSRREQYF
-,TRBJ2-1,TRBV4-2,CASSPKGDRGKNEQFF
-,TRBJ1-1,TRBV29-1,CSVVSTAEAFF